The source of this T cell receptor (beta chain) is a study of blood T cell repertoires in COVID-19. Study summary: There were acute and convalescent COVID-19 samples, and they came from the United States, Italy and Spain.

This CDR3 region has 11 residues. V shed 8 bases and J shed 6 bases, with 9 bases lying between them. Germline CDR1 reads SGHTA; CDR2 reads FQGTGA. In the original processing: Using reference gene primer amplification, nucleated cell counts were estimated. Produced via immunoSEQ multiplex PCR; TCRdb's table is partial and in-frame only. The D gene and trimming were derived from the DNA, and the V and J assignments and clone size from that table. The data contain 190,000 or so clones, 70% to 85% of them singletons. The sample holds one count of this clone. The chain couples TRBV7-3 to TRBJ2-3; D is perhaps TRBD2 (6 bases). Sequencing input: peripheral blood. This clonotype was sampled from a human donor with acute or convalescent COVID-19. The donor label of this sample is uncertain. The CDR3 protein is CASGSGDTQYF. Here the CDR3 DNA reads TGTGCCAGCGGCAGCGGGGATACGCAGTATTTT.